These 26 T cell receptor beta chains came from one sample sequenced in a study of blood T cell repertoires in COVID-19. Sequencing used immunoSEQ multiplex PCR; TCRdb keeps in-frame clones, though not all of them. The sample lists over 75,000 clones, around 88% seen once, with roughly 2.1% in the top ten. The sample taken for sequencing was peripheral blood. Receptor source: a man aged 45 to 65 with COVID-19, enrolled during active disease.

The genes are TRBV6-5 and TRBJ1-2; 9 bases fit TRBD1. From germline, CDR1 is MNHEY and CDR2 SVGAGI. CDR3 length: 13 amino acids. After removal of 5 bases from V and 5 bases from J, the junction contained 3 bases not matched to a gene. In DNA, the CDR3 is TGTGCCAGCAGTCGGACAGGGGCGTATGGCTACACCTTC. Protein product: CASSRTGAYGYTF.

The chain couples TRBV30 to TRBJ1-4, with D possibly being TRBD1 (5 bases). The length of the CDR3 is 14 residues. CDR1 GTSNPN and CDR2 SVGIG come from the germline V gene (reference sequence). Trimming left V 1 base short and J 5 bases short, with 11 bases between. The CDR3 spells CAWSGERQNEKLFF. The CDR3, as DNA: TGTGCCTGGAGTGGGGAAAGACAGAATGAAAAACTGTTTTTT.

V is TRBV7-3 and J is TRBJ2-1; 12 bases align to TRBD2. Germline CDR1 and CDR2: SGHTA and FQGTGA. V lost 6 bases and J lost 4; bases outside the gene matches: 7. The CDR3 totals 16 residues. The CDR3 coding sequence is TGTGCCAGCAGTCCTACCGGGACTAGCGGGTACAATGAGCAGTTCTTC. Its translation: CASSPTGTSGYNEQFF.

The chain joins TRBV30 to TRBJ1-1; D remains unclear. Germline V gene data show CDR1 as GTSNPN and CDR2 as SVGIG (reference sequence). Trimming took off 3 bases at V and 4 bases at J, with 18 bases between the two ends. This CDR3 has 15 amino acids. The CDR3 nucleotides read TGTGCCTGGAGCCGGGGTTCGGGGAGAGGCACTGAAGCTTTCTTT. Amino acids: CAWSRGSGRGTEAFF.

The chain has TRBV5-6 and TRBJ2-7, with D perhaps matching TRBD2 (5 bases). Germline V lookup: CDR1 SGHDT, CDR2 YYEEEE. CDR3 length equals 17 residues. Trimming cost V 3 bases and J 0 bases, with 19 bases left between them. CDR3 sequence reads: CASSYRRAKRSSYEQYF. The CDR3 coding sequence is TGTGCCAGCAGCTATCGGCGGGCCAAAAGGAGCTCCTACGAGCAGTACTTC.

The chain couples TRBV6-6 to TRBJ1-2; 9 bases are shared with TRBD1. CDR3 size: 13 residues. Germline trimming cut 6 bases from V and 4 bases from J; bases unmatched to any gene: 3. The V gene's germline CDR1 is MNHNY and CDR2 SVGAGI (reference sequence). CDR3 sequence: CASRQQGAYGYTF. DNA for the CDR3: TGTGCCAGCAGGCAACAGGGGGCCTATGGCTACACCTTC.

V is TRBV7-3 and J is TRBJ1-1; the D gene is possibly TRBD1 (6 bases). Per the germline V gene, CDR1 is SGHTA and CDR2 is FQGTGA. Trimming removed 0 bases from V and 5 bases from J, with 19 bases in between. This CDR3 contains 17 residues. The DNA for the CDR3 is TGTGCCAGCAGCTTAACGGGGCCCCCAGGGGCTGGGACTGAAGCTTTCTTT. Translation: CASSLTGPPGAGTEAFF.

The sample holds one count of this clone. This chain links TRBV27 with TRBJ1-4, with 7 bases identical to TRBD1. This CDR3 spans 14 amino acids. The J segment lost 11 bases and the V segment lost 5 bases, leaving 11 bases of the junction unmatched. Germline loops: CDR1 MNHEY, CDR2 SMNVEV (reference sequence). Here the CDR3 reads CASSLNRDRGKLFF. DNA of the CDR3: TGTGCCAGCAGTCTAAACCGGGACAGAGGGAAACTGTTTTTT.

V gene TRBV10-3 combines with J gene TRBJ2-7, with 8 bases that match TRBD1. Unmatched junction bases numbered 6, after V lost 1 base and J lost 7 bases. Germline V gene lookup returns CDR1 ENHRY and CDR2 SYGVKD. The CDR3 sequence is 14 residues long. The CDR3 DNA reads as TGTGCCATCAGTGAGTTAACAGGGGGACGGGAGCAGTACTTC. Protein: CAISELTGGREQYF.

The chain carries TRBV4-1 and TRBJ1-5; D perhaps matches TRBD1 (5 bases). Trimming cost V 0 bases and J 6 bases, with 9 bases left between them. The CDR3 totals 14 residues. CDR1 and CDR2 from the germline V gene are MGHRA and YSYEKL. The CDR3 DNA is TGCGCCAGCAGCCAAGACAGGGTCGCTCAGCCCCAGCATTTT. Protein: CASSQDRVAQPQHF.

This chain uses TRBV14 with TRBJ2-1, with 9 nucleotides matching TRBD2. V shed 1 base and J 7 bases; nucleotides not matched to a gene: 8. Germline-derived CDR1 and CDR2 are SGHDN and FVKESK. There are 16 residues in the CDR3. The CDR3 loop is CASSQVGLAGLNEQFF. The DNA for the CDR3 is TGTGCCAGCAGCCAAGTAGGTCTAGCGGGGTTGAATGAGCAGTTCTTC.

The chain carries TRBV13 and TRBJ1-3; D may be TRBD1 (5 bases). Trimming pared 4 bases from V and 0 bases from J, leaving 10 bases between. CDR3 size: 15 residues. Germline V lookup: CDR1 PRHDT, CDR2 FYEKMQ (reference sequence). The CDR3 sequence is CASSYRDFSGNTIYF. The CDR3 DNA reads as TGTGCCAGCAGCTACCGGGACTTCTCTGGAAACACCATATATTTT.

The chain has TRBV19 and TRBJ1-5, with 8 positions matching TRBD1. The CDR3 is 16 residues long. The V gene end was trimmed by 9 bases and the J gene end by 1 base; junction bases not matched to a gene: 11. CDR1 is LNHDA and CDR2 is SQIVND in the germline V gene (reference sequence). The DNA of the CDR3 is TGTGCCAGCAGAAACGGACAGGGAGGGAGCAATCAGCCCCAGCATTTT. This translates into CASRNGQGGSNQPQHF.

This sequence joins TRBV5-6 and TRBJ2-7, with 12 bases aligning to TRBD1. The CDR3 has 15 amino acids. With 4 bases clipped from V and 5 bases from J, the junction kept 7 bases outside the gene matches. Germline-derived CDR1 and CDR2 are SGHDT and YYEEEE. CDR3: CASSLTGTGGDEQYF. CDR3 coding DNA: TGTGCCAGCAGCCTAACCGGGACAGGGGGCGACGAGCAGTACTTC.

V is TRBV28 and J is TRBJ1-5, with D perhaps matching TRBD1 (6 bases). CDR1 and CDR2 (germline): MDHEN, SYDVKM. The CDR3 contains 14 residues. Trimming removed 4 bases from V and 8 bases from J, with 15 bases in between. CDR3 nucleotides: TGTGCCAGCAGTTCTGACAGGAACAGAGAGCCCCAGCATTTT. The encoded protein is CASSSDRNREPQHF.

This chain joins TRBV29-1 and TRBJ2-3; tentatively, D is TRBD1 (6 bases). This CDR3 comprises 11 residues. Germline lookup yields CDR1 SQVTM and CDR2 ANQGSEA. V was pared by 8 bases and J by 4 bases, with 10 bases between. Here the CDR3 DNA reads TGCAGCCAGGGGTTTGCAGATACGCAGTATTTT. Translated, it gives CSQGFADTQYF.

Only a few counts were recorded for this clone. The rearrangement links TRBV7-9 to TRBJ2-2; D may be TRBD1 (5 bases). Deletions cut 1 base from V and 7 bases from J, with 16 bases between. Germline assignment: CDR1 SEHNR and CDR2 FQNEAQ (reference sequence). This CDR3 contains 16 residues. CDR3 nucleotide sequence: TGTGCCAGCAGCTTAGGCTGGGGCCTCAGCGTCGGGGAGCTGTTTTTT. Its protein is CASSLGWGLSVGELFF.

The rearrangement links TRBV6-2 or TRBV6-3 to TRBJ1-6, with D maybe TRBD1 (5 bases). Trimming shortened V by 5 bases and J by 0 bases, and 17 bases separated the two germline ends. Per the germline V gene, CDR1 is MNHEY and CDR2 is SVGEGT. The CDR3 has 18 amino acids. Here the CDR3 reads CASSHRAGSRSYNSPLHF. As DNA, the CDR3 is TGTGCCAGCAGTCACCGGGCAGGGTCCCGCTCCTATAATTCACCCCTCCACTTT.

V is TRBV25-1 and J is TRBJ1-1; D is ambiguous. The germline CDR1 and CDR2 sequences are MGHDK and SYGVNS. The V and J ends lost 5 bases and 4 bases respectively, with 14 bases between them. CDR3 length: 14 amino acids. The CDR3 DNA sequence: TGTGCCAGCAGTTTTGGAGCCCTGACCACTGAAGCTTTCTTT. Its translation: CASSFGALTTEAFF.

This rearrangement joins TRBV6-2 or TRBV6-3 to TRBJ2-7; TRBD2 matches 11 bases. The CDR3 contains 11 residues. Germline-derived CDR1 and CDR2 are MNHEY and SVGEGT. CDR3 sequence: CASSYSPGLAV. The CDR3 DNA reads TGTGCCAGCAGTTACTCACCGGGACTAGCGGTA.

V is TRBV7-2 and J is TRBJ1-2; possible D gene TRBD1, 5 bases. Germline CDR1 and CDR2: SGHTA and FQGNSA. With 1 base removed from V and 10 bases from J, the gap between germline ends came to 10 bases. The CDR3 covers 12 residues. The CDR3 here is CASSLGGDDYTF. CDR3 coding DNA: TGTGCCAGCAGCTTAGGGGGGGACGACTACACCTTC.

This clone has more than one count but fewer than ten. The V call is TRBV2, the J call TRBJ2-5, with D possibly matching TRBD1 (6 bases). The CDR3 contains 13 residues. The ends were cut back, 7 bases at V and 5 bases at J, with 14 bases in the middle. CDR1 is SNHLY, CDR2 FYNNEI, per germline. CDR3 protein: CASMGARGETQYF. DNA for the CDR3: TGTGCCAGCATGGGGGCCCGTGGGGAGACCCAGTACTTC.

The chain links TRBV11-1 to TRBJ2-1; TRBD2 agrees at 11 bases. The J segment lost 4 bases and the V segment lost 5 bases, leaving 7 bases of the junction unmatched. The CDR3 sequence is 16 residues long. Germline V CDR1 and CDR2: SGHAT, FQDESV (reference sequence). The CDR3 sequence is CASSQLAGELYNEQFF. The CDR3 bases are TGTGCCAGCAGCCAACTAGCGGGGGAGTTGTACAATGAGCAGTTCTTC.

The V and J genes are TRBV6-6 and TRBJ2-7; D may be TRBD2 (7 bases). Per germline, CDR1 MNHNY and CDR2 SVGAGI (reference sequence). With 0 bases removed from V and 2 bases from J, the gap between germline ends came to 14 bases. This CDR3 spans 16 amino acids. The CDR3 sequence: CASSYSGGASPYEQYF. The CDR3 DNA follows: TGTGCCAGCAGTTACTCGGGGGGGGCGTCCCCCTACGAGCAGTACTTC.

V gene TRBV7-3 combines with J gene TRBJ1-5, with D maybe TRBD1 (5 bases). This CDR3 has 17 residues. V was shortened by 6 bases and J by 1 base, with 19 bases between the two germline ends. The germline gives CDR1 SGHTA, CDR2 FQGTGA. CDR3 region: CASSFQGGENSNQPQHF. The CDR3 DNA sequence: TGTGCCAGCAGTTTCCAGGGTGGGGAAAACAGCAATCAGCCCCAGCATTTT.

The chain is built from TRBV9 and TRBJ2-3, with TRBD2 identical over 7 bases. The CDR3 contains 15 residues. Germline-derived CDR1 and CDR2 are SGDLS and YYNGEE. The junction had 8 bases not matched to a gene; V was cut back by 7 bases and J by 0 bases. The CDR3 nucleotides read TGTGCCAGCGGGTCGGGAGGACCTAGCACAGATACGCAGTATTTT. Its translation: CASGSGGPSTDTQYF.